The present entry profiles one T cell receptor beta chain with its context. Its antigen remains undetermined. No base-level quality is on record; no much larger clone is a single base apart. The cohort comprised around 700 healthy bone marrow donors. Cohort members were all nominally healthy when sampled, although unrecorded immune exposures were likely present. The donor tested CMV seropositive, placing the donor among the 310 or so seropositive members of the cohort. Every donor gave a peripheral blood sample, and the peripheral blood mononuclear cells from that sample were used for TCR beta sequencing. The Qiagen DNeasy Blood Extraction Kit was used to extract genomic DNA from the blood cell samples. Library preparation used the immunoSEQ multiplex PCR assay. The multiplex PCR relied on a mix of 60 forward primers for TCR Vbeta segments and 13 reverse primers for TCR Jbeta segments. The CDR3 region of rearranged TCR beta genes was amplified from genomic DNA with a multiplex PCR assay. On the Illumina HiSeq System, the amplified TCR beta libraries were sequenced as 87-base-pair reads. The original methods were these. A later analysis tallied tens of millions of unique TCR beta chains across the 640 or so repertoires, and approximately 11 million of those chains were shared by two or more donors. A nearest-neighbor algorithm error-corrected the raw reads and collapsed the reads into unique sequences, merging closely related sequences to remove PCR and sequencing errors. V, D and J gene segments were assigned by aligning CDR3 sequences to IMGT reference sequences. For a sequence to be retained, at least a six-nucleotide match to both a V gene segment and a J gene segment was required. Rearrangements were called productive when the CDR3 lacked stop codons and stayed in frame with V and J; all others were non-productive. Following IMGT convention, CDR3 was defined as the stretch from the second conserved V-encoded cysteine up to the conserved J-encoded phenylalanine. The earlier analysis of 500 to 600 of the donors excluded sequences that lacked an unambiguous match to a single V gene segment. In an earlier analysis of 587 of the donors, V segments were called functional above 56.7% productive rearrangements and were called segregating when the between-donor standard deviation exceeded 5%. A statistical classification framework was developed to diagnose cytomegalovirus status using the catalog of TCR beta chain sequences. V and J gene assignment, in a later analysis, came from comparing TCR nucleotide sequences with IMGT/GENE-DB human TR gene sequences. A later analysis assigned CDR3 sequences and most-parsimonious VDJ recombination scenarios with the TCRdist pipeline. A later analysis defined each TCR beta chain by its CDR3 amino acid sequence plus V-gene family, and excluded reads lacking a unique V-gene family. As a way to deal with suspected cross-contamination and a sequencing artifact, a later analysis dropped approximately 590 nucleotide sequences that were highly shared and had low generation probability. A later analysis calculated a clonal expansion index for each public chain from normalized within-repertoire ranks of inferred template counts. In a later analysis, generation probabilities were computed using a VDJ recombination model fitted to out-of-frame rearrangements, and the results were checked against IGoR. In a later analysis, TCR-TCR, TCR-HLA and TCR-CMV co-occurrence was scored with hypergeometric tests, and a repertoire-size bias correction was applied to TCR pairs. To estimate false discovery rates, a later analysis permuted the HLA or CMV assignments 20 times. In a later analysis, co-occurring TCRs were grouped using DBSCAN, with TCRdist sequence similarity added in when clustering inside HLA-allele-positive subsets. Repertoires with fewer than 30,000 or more than 120,000 public chains were left out of co-occurrence clustering, as were four to six repertoires with anomalous nucleotide sharing. What TCRdb holds here is the immuneACCESS table cut down to in-frame rearrangements. Part of the clones is not present; checked against another copy, under half of the missing clones reflect an unresolved V gene, and the others are unexplained. V, J and clone size are taken as reported in that table, and D and trimming were inferred from the DNA itself. The sample table lists roughly 190,000 clones, more than 65% of them with a count of one. The ten biggest clones cover around 3.6% of the sample.

Via the germline V gene, CDR1 is KGHSH and CDR2 LQKENI. V is shortened by 5 bases, J by 0 bases, and the region joining them spans 8 bases. The CDR3, from cysteine to phenylalanine, totals 13 residues. Only the CDR3 portion is preserved as DNA: 39 bases, with reading frame beginning at the first base. This sample stems from a study of cytomegalovirus exposure and HLA in healthy donors (dated by TCRdb to about 2017). Background on the whole study: An earlier analysis of 587 of the donors reported 276 Gb of sequence data and around 100 million unique TCR beta sequences obtained from about 179 million T cells. Donor age, sex, ethnicity and CMV serostatus were collected together with the repertoire data. Roughly 300 gigabases of sequencing data and 70 million to 95 million unique TCR sequences made up an early release that covered over 550 HLA-typed donors. The study was designed to test whether signatures of past pathogen exposure could be identified by cataloging public T cell receptors. In the later analysis, no new phenotypic data were used to find candidate immune exposures; instead, reliance was placed on TCR beta sequences and their occurrence across donors. The T cell repertoires of 670 or so subjects were profiled by immunosequencing and related to cytomegalovirus serostatus. The number of donors typed differed by locus, with roughly 629-640 for A, B, C, DRB1 and DQB1, around 500 for DQA1, 600 to 610 for DPA1, and roughly 450 for DPB1. Of the 350 to 450 genotyped donors, roughly 76% were placed in the genetic ancestry cluster associated with self-reported Caucasian donors. Several DR-DQ haplotypes were treated as single units for association and clustering because of strong linkage in the cohort. A later genetic analysis took genome-wide SNP genotypes for about three fifths of the roughly 670 donors and used that subset as a discovery cohort. To predict cytomegalovirus infection status, the study combined high-throughput TCR immunosequencing, statistical association of individual TCRs with disease status, and machine learning. An earlier analysis of fewer than 700 of the donors applied high-throughput TCR beta sequencing to assess whether each TCR beta V gene segment acted as functional or pseudogenic. In addition to the first cohort of around 670 subjects, a separate validation cohort of around 110 different subjects was used. A later analysis re-analyzed previously published TCR beta repertoires from approximately 700 donors and added high-resolution HLA genotyping to study TCR occurrence patterns. Among 398 genotyped donors of the cohort, an average of around 240,000 unique TCR beta nucleotide sequences were sequenced per donor, roughly a sixth of them non-productive. Both class I and class II loci were covered by HLA typing, at four-digit resolution. Every discovery cohort repertoire had been produced on one sequencing platform. General study outcomes and caveats: Correlated functional status among segregating V segments might be attributable to linkage disequilibrium, but an unknown experimental factor could not be ruled out. When HLA alleles, especially DR and DQ, strongly co-occurred, attributing TCR associations to individual alleles was difficult. A further reported finding was that TCR beta sequences accurately predicted the HLA-A and HLA-B alleles for most subjects in the first cohort. According to a later genetic analysis, donors in an Asian-associated ancestry cluster had fewer N-insertions in productive TCRs than the roughly 670-donor mean. Most CMV-associated TCR beta chains appeared to be HLA-restricted in a later analysis, and the HLA associations seemed to be driven largely by CMV exposure. Across donors, most TCR sequences were observed very rarely, whereas some public TCRs were present in many individuals. In an earlier analysis of some 500 of the donors, most TCR beta V segments appeared in productive rearrangements about 87% or about 30% of the time, broadly matching IMGT annotations. Sequencing depth was assumed to be roughly uniform across donors in the presence/absence analyses, though that assumption may not hold. A cluster of highly shared sequence variants was judged likely to represent a technical artifact of the sequencing pipeline. Because the 87-base-pair reads could not distinguish some IMGT-functional V segments, including TRBV6-2 and TRBV6-3, those segments were excluded. A later analysis reported that several top co-occurrence clusters appeared linked to parvovirus B19, influenza, CMV and Epstein-Barr virus. In the study, around 160 TCR beta chains were listed as associated with cytomegalovirus. The authors suggested that the approach could potentially be generalized to other disease states and immunological phenotypes. The classifier was reported to diagnose cytomegalovirus status with high specificity and sensitivity in both the original cohort and the validation cohort. In a later analysis, the rate of TCR association differed among HLA loci, with DRB1 alleles having the most associated TCRs and HLA-C alleles having the fewest. Because some donors lacked HLA typing at each locus, the association tests relied only on the typed subset. In this cohort, only TCR beta chains were sequenced, and detectable features were limited by the absence of alpha or paired-chain data. The earlier analysis of 450 to 700 of the donors excluded 15 to 20 rarely observed V segments, including chromosome 9 orphons, because counts were too low. In a later analysis, HLA-associated TCR beta chains were found to be more clonally expanded and to have lower generation probabilities than equally common non-associated chains. A later analysis associated about 18,000 TCR beta sequences with specific HLA alleles at a false discovery rate of 0.05. V-gene and J-gene trimming of TCR beta chains was associated with a missense DCLRE1C variant in a later genetic analysis, and the association was replicated in an independent cohort. Immune exposure information for the cohort was limited to CMV serostatus. Three of the identified cytomegalovirus-associated TCR beta chains were confirmed in vitro to be specific for cytomegalovirus antigens.

This TCR came from a man aged 35 to 55 in good health and CMV-seropositive. This receptor chain uses TRBV18 and TRBJ2-7, with the D gene not confidently named. Sequenced sample: PBMCs. In nucleotide form, the sequence is TGTGCCAGCTCAGTTAGCAGCTCCTACGAGCAGTACTTC. It encodes CASSVSSSYEQYF.